This T cell receptor (beta chain) was captured in a study of shared clonotypes between healthy human individuals. Study context: Three CD4 naive, three CD4 memory, two CD8 naive and one CD8 memory plate were used per donor. The study, taken as a whole, reports: Lower generation probabilities were found for non-shared clonotypes than for those shared by all four donors. Genetic and exposure-history diversity was limited by the few donors.

The split of CD4+ cells yielded CD45RA+ naive and CD45RA-negative memory subsets. Per germline, CDR1 SNHLY and CDR2 FYNNEI. CDR3 length equals 15 residues. V trimming: 5 bases; J trimming: 7 bases; junction bases outside the gene matches: 9. Worth noting for this clone: Its target is not known.

Some clones are missing from TCRdb's copy, which holds only in-frame ones; the method was immunoSEQ multiplex PCR. The sample includes 730,000 or so clones, about 78% of them seen just once. The origin of this receptor is a woman aged 25 to 39 in good health. The sequenced sample was memory CD4+ T cells sorted from blood. This sample's subset: CD45RA-negative fraction. The chain has TRBV2 and TRBJ2-2; TRBD2 agrees at 8 bases. The CDR3 region has the DNA TGTGCCAGCAGTTACAGCGGGAGCATGGTCGGGGAGCTGTTTTTT. It codes for CASSYSGSMVGELFF.